The 8 T cell receptor beta chains below all came from one sample that was sequenced in a study of blood T cells in healthy people across ages. A second roughly 6 to 11 cycle PCR used barcoded and J-beta primers. TCRdb redid the calling of the 5' RACE reads with MiXCR, one entry per CDR3 protein. Of 2 million or so distinct CDR3 sequences listed, around 50% were seen once; the top ten hold 2.1%. The source material was blood. These receptors were taken from a woman in her thirties or forties in good health.

The rearrangement joins TRBV6-5 to TRBJ2-4; D might be TRBD1 (5 bases). The V end was cut by 5 bases, the J end by 0 bases, with 11 bases between. Germline V CDR1 and CDR2: MNHEY, SVGAGI. The CDR3 runs to 15 residues. DNA of the CDR3: TGTGCCAGCAGTCCCAACAGGAGAGCCAAAAACATTCAGTACTTC. This gives the protein CASSPNRRAKNIQYF.

J is TRBJ2-7 and V is TRBV20-1, with D perhaps TRBD2 (5 bases). The V end was cut by 4 bases, the J end by 1 base, with 17 bases between. Germline loops: CDR1 DFQATT, CDR2 SNEGSKA (reference sequence). The CDR3 is made up of 15 amino acids. The CDR3 nucleotides read TGCAGTGCTAAAGAAAAGCGGACCCTATCCTACGAGCAGTACTTC. As protein: CSAKEKRTLSYEQYF.

This chain connects TRBV21-1 to TRBJ2-5. TRBV21-1 is assigned pseudogene status. CDR3 length equals 14 residues. This chain's CDR3 is CASSKERLKETQYF. CDR3 sequence (DNA): TGTGCCAGCAGCAAAGAGAGGCTAAAAGAGACCCAGTACTTC.

The V call is TRBV4-3, the J call TRBJ2-3; the match to TRBD2 covers 9 bases. Germline CDR1 and CDR2: LGHNA and YSLEER. The trim removed 3 bases at V and 3 bases at J, leaving 7 bases unmatched. The CDR3 runs 16 residues. The CDR3 loop is CASSQERGAMTDTQYF. As DNA, the CDR3 is TGCGCCAGCAGCCAGGAGCGGGGGGCCATGACAGATACGCAGTATTTT.

This clonotype came up a few times. The chain employs TRBV7-6 and TRBJ2-5, with 12 bases identical to TRBD2. CDR3 length: 16 amino acids. Trimming took 5 bases from V and 5 from J; bases not matched to a gene: 9. Germline values: CDR1 SGHVS, CDR2 FNYEAQ. As DNA, the CDR3 is TGTGCCAGCAGCCCCTCCCTGACTAGCGGGGGTGAGACCCAGTACTTC. Translation gives CASSPSLTSGGETQYF. Using reference TRBV7-6 and TRBJ2-5 for the parts outside the CDR3, the full variable domain is GAGVSQSPRYKVTKRGQDVALRCDPISGHVSLYWYRQALGQGPEFLTYFNYEAQQDKSGLPNDRFSAERPEGSISTLTIQRTEQRDSAMYRCASSPSLTSGGETQYFGPGTRLLVL.

The J gene is TRBJ2-1, the V gene TRBV20-1; 11 positions agree with TRBD2. Germline lookup yields CDR1 DFQATT and CDR2 SNEGSKA (reference sequence). CDR3 length: 16 amino acids. With 0 bases clipped from V and 2 bases from J, the junction kept 3 bases outside the gene matches. The CDR3 region is CSARDTSGGTYNEQFF. CDR3 sequence (DNA): TGCAGTGCTAGAGATACTAGCGGGGGAACCTACAATGAGCAGTTCTTC.

V usage is TRBV20-1 and J usage is TRBJ2-5, with 8 bases that match TRBD2. Gene TRBJ2-7 matches the end of the DNA better, so the J call may be wrong. This CDR3 comprises 14 residues. Germline V gene lookup returns CDR1 DFQATT and CDR2 SNEGSKA (reference sequence). The DNA for the CDR3 is TGCAGTGCTAGTAGGCCGGGACTAGTGTACGAGCAGTACTTC. Translated, it gives CSASRPGLVYEQYF.

V is TRBV13 and J is TRBJ2-3, with D perhaps TRBD1 (5 bases). Germline loops: CDR1 PRHDT, CDR2 FYEKMQ (reference sequence). The CDR3 extends over 16 amino acids. The V end was cut by 4 bases, the J end by 10 bases, with 24 bases between. The CDR3 bases are TGTGCCAGCAGCTCGACAGAAAACATGCCTCCCCCTTCGCAGTATTTT. Translating gives CASSSTENMPPPSQYF. Complete variable domain (other parts from reference TRBV13 and TRBJ2-3): AAGVIQSPRHLIKEKRETATLKCYPIPRHDTVYWYQQGPGQDPQFLISFYEKMQSDKGSIPDRFSAQQFSDYHSELNMSSLELGDSALYFCASSSTENMPPPSQYFGPGTRLTVL.